Following are 7 T cell receptor beta chains from one sample sequenced in a study of cytomegalovirus exposure and HLA in healthy donors. The PCR ran on 60 Vbeta and 13 Jbeta primers. Profiling relied on immunoSEQ multiplex PCR, and the TCRdb table lists in-frame clones only, not all of them. Of 85,000 to 120,000 clones listed, around three quarters are singletons. The sequenced sample was PBMCs. The receptors were sampled from a woman aged 45 to 65 in good health and CMV-seropositive.

The chain is built from TRBV6-5 and TRBJ1-1; D remains ambiguous. Trimming cost V 6 bases and J 0 bases, with 14 bases left between them. Germline V gene lookup returns CDR1 MNHEY and CDR2 SVGAGI. The CDR3 runs to 15 residues. CDR3 coding DNA: TGTGCCAGCAGGCCACATCCTCACCTGAACACTGAAGCTTTCTTT. Translation gives CASRPHPHLNTEAFF.

The chain recombines TRBV28 with TRBJ2-7, with a possible D match to TRBD1 (6 bases). Deletions cut 2 bases from V and 5 bases from J, with 13 bases between. The CDR3 has 14 amino acids. Germline V gene data show CDR1 as MDHEN and CDR2 as SYDVKM. In DNA, the CDR3 is TGTGCCAGCAGTTTAAGGCCAGGGACACACGAGCAGTACTTC. It yields the protein CASSLRPGTHEQYF. The whole variable domain, filled in from reference TRBV28 and TRBJ2-7, reads DVKVTQSSRYLVKRTGEKVFLECVQDMDHENMFWYRQDPGLGLRLIYFSYDVKMKEKGDIPEGYSVSREKKERFSLILESASTNQTSMYLCASSLRPGTHEQYFGPGTRLTVT.

This chain joins TRBV2 and TRBJ2-3; weak D call: TRBD1 (6 bases). Germline loops: CDR1 SNHLY, CDR2 FYNNEI. This CDR3 is 17 amino acids long. Trimming removed 6 bases at V and 3 bases at J, with 22 bases between. CDR3 sequence reads: CASRQAYRVPSTDTQYF. The CDR3 DNA reads TGTGCCAGCAGGCAGGCGTACAGGGTCCCTAGTACAGATACGCAGTATTTT. Supplemented by reference TRBV2 and TRBJ2-3, the full variable domain reads EPEVTQTPSHQVTQMGQEVILRCVPISNHLYFYWYRQILGQKVEFLVSFYNNEISEKSEIFDDQFSVERPDGSNFTLKIRSTKLEDSAMYFCASRQAYRVPSTDTQYFGPGTRLTVL.

The chain recombines TRBV7-9 with TRBJ2-7; D gene ambiguous. V lost 4 bases and J 1 base, leaving 17 bases between the germline ends. The CDR3 covers 16 residues. Germline CDR1 SEHNR, CDR2 FQNEAQ (reference sequence). The CDR3 loop reads CASSYHPQTSSYEQYF. Written as DNA, the CDR3 is TGTGCCAGCAGCTACCACCCTCAGACAAGTTCCTACGAGCAGTACTTC.

V usage is TRBV11-2 and J usage is TRBJ2-1, with D perhaps matching TRBD1 (5 bases). Trimming took 6 bases from V and 7 from J, leaving 22 bases between them. This CDR3 has 16 residues. The germline CDR1 and CDR2 sequences are SGHAT and FQNNGV. CDR3 sequence (DNA): TGTGCCAGCAGGCATAGGGGCGATTCTGTGTTTAATGAGCAGTTCTTC. This encodes CASRHRGDSVFNEQFF.

V and J are TRBV5-6 and TRBJ2-6, with TRBD1 matching over 8 bases. Germline CDR1 and CDR2: SGHDT and YYEEEE. This CDR3 has 18 residues. V lost 4 bases, J lost 0 bases, and 9 bases stayed unmatched. The CDR3 region is CASSLGQGAYSGANVLTF. CDR3 nucleotide sequence: TGTGCCAGCAGCCTCGGACAGGGAGCCTACTCTGGGGCCAACGTCCTGACTTTC.

The rearrangement joins TRBV15 to TRBJ2-7, with 10 bases identical to TRBD2. The length of the CDR3 is 14 residues. Germline V gene sequence: CDR1 LNHNV, CDR2 YYDKDF (reference sequence). J was trimmed by 5 bases and V by 6 bases; bases with no gene match: 7. The CDR3 spells CATRPGLASDEQYF. In DNA form, the CDR3 reads TGTGCCACCAGGCCGGGACTAGCGAGCGACGAGCAGTACTTC.